The entry below describes one T cell receptor beta chain. Antigen: not known. This sample stems from a study of CD8+ T cells in alopecia areata. Study details: Using the percentage of affected scalp area, treated patients' severity was scored. The study's findings and limits: Scalp and blood samples kept many expanded lesional clones throughout tofacitinib. Significant decreases in scalp clonality and expanded CD8+ clones followed tofacitinib treatment.

Noted treatment: oral pan-JAK inhibitor, 5-10 mg twice daily. V was trimmed by 4 bases and J by 6 bases, leaving 9 bases between them. The CDR3 consists of 12 residues. Germline CDR1 is LNHNV and CDR2 is YYDKDF (reference sequence). Extraction and reverse transcription of RNA yielded cDNA as the sequencing template. The method was immunoSEQ multiplex PCR; TCRdb's version includes in-frame clones alone and lacks a portion of them. The sample shows fewer than 200,000 clones, roughly 62% of them seen only once. The sample was CD8+ T cells sorted from blood, taken at week 24, from a patient treated with tofacitinib. This sequence joins TRBV15 and TRBJ1-1, with D possibly matching TRBD1 (6 bases). The source is a human donor with alopecia areata. CDR3 amino acids: CATSTGDPEAFF. CDR3 bases: TGTGCCACCAGCACAGGGGACCCTGAAGCTTTCTTT.